The next 5 T cell receptor beta chains were all read from a single sample in a study of CD8+ T cells in alopecia areata. As for treatment: oral pan-JAK inhibitor, 5-10 mg twice daily. RNA, once extracted, was reverse transcribed into cDNA for use as the sequencing template. The assay was immunoSEQ multiplex PCR, and TCRdb's table has in-frame clones only and misses some. The table shows over 150,000 clones, with 50% to 65% occurring only once. The sequences come from CD4+ T cells sorted from blood, collected at week 24, from a patient treated with tofacitinib. These TCRs come from a human donor with alopecia areata.

The count of this clone is one. The rearrangement uses TRBV30 and TRBJ1-2; possible D gene TRBD1, 5 bases. Germline V CDR1 and CDR2: GTSNPN, SVGIG (reference sequence). The CDR3 is made up of 13 amino acids. V gave up 3 bases and J gave up 2 bases, with 10 bases separating them. The CDR3 bases are TGTGCCTGGAGGATAAGACAGAACTATGGCTACACCTTC. Translation: CAWRIRQNYGYTF.

The rearrangement joins TRBV5-6 to TRBJ1-2; D is perhaps TRBD1 (6 bases). The CDR3 length is 13 residues. V gave up 4 bases and J gave up 1 base, with 8 bases separating them. In germline, CDR1 is SGHDT, CDR2 YYEEEE. This CDR3 reads CASSKDSNYGYTF. The CDR3, as DNA: TGTGCCAGCAGCAAGGACAGTAACTATGGCTACACCTTC.

The CDR3 reads CASSRTGGETQYF. CDR3 coding DNA: TGTGCCAGCAGCCGAACAGGGGGAGAGACCCAGTACTTC. This sequence joins TRBV6-5 and TRBJ2-5; 8 bases map to TRBD1. Germline assignment: CDR1 MNHEY and CDR2 SVGAGI. The CDR3 length is 13 residues. The ends lost 6 bases at V and 4 bases at J; junction bases unmatched: 4.

This clone was counted once. V usage is TRBV29-1 and J usage is TRBJ1-2; 8 bases align to TRBD1. The germline gives CDR1 SQVTM, CDR2 ANQGSEA. The CDR3 extends over 14 amino acids. V trimming: 3 bases; J trimming: 4 bases; junction bases outside the gene matches: 7. CDR3 sequence reads: CSVDSVGQGYGYTF. Written as DNA, the CDR3 is TGCAGCGTTGATAGCGTTGGACAGGGCTATGGCTACACCTTC.

This clone has a handful of counts. This chain joins TRBV19 and TRBJ1-2; unclear D gene. The CDR3 contains 12 residues. V was trimmed by 3 bases and J by 4 bases, leaving 6 bases between them. Germline V gene lookup returns CDR1 LNHDA and CDR2 SQIVND (reference sequence). Written as DNA, the CDR3 is TGTGCCAGTAGTATTGTCCCCTATGGCTACACCTTC. This codes for CASSIVPYGYTF.